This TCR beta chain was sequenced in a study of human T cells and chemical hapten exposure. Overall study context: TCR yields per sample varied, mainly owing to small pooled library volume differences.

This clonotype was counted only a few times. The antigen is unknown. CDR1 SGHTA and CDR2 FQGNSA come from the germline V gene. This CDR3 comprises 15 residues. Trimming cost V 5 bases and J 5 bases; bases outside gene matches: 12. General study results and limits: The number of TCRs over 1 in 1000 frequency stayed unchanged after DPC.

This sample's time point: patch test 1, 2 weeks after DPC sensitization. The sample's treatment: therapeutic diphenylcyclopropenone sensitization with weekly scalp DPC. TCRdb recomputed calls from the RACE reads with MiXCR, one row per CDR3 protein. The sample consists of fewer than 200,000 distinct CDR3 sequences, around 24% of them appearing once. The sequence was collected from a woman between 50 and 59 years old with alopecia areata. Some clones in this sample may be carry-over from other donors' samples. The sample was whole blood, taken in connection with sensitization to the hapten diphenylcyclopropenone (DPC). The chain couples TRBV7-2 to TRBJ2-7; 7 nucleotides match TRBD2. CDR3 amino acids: CASSRSLAAGDEQYF. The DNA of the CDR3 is TGTGCCAGCAGCCGATCTCTAGCTGCGGGAGACGAGCAGTACTTC.